This T cell receptor beta chain was sequenced for a study of blood T cell repertoires in COVID-19 (dated by TCRdb to the early 2020s). For the study in its entirety: Collaborator samples came from the United States, Italy and Spain and covered acute and convalescent phases of COVID-19. The material from the prospective study consisted of cDNA or gDNA derived from T cells, B-cell-depleted T cells, or PBMCs. Subjects who had been exposed to COVID-19, were actively infected with it, or had recovered from it provided the deeply sampled blood TCRbeta repertoires that made up the dataset. The repertoires were released in a freely available public database meant as a resource for research on the immune response to SARS-CoV-2. Samples were obtained from the ongoing ImmuneRACE study (first 160 participants) and from about 1,300 subjects provided by 6 global collaborators. A de-identified subject ID, COVID-19 status, age in years and sex were almost always included in the sample metadata. Where HLA class I and class II types were available, the types were taken from metadata supplied by the sample provider, not from assay-based typing. Here is what the overall study found, with its caveats: Clinical and demographic metadata were provided uncurated, with the amount varying by source and participant.

CDR1 SGDLS and CDR2 YYNGEE are derived from the germline V gene. Inclusive of the bounding cysteine and phenylalanine, the CDR3 is 16 residues long. This entry keeps only the CDR3 DNA: 48 bases, framed from base 1. Germline trimming amounts to 3 bases on V and 3 bases on J, with 7 as the count of junction bases outside the gene matches. At one collaborating source in Seattle, patients were enrolled during active infection and were followed longitudinally through the course of disease. Collaborating institutions collected whole blood in K2EDTA tubes following their own protocols. For TCRbeta analysis, collaborator samples were shipped as frozen whole blood, as isolated PBMCs, or as DNA extracted from either sample type. With respect to this clone: Its antigen remains undetermined. Qualities for individual bases were not recorded, and no much larger clone is one base off.

TCRbeta CDR3 regions were amplified from genomic DNA by means of the immunoSEQ Assay, a bias-controlled multiplex PCR. Under the source paper's analysis protocol: The number of nucleated cells in each sample was estimated from the amplification of reference gene primers within the assay. To quantify the absolute abundance of each unique TCRbeta CDR3 rearrangement, sequence reads were collapsed and filtered. For each sample, productive Simpson clonality was calculated by taking the square root of Simpson's diversity index across productive rearrangements. TCRdb's version of the immuneACCESS table is confined to in-frame rearrangements and falls short of the full clone set. An unresolved V gene accounts for under half of the shortfall where checked; the remainder is of unknown origin. That table is the source of V, J and clone size, and D and trimming were worked out from the DNA. The sample table shows fewer than 350,000 clones, and approximately 89% are seen once. Less than 5% of the sample lies in the top ten.

In this chain, TRBV9 is recombined with TRBJ2-1; TRBD1 fits 9 bases in the junction. The sequencing sample was made of peripheral blood. This receptor was identified in a woman in her sixties or seventies with COVID-19, enrolled during active disease. The nucleotides are TGTGCCAGCAGCGCAAGAGGACAGGGGCTCTACAATGAGCAGTTCTTC. Protein translation: CASSARGQGLYNEQFF. The CDR3 plus the reference TRBV9 and TRBJ2-1 genes for the other parts give the full variable domain: DSGVTQTPKHLITATGQRVTLRCSPRSGDLSVYWYQQSLDQGLQFLIQYYNGEERAKGNILERFSAQQFPDLHSELNLSSLELGDSALYFCASSARGQGLYNEQFFGPGTRLTVL.